This TCR beta chain was profiled in a study of control samples from healthy donors and cancer patients. CDR3 length: 12 amino acids. CDR1 is SEHNR and CDR2 is FQNEAQ in the germline V gene (reference sequence). Trimming at V came to 11 bases and at J to 9 bases, leaving 8 bases not matched to a gene. The data were produced by immunoSEQ multiplex PCR, yet TCRdb's version contains in-frame clones alone and is incomplete. The sample carries around 100,000 clones, roughly 84% recorded once. The receptor comes from a woman aged 50 to 60 in good health. The chain carries TRBV7-9 and TRBJ2-1, with 9 bases lining up with TRBD1. The sample comprised blood. The DNA of the CDR3 is TGTGCCCACAGACAGGGGGAGGGTGAGCAGTTCTTC. Protein product: CAHRQGEGEQFF.